This is a list of T cell receptor beta chains from one sample in a study of shared clonotypes between healthy human individuals. The assay was immunoSEQ multiplex PCR, and TCRdb's table has in-frame clones only and misses some. The table records about 2 million clones, about 95% of them present only once. Sequencing was done on a sample of naive CD8+ T cells sorted from blood. These receptors were collected from a man in his late teens or twenties in good health. Each CDR3 is given with its conserved first and last residue. Each record gives: clone size, J gene, V gene, D gene, CDR3 DNA, CDR3 protein. A D gene is named only where the DNA matches it firmly. Expanded clones are given a class, and other clones once, few, many or no size at all.

>.|TRBJ1-1|TRBV9|.
TGTGCCAGCAGCTTACCGAGGGGTACCACGAACACTGAAGCTTTCTTT
CASSLPRGTTNTEAFF
>.|TRBJ1-4|TRBV4-1|TRBD1
TGCGCCAGCAGCTTTCGACAGGGGGCTAGTGAAAAACTGTTTTTT
CASSFRQGASEKLFF
>.|TRBJ2-5|TRBV10-2|.
TGCGCCAGCAGTGAGTTCCGAGTCCTCCAAGAGACCCAGTACTTC
CASSEFRVLQETQYF
>once|TRBJ2-7|TRBV5-4|.
TGTGCCAGCAGCTTGGGTCCCGGAAGCGGCGAGCAGTACTTC
CASSLGPGSGEQYF
>.|TRBJ2-5|TRBV5-6|TRBD2
TGTGCCAGCACGCAGCGGGGGTCCCAAGAGACCCAGTACTTC
CASTQRGSQETQYF
>.|TRBJ1-2|TRBV7-6|.
TGTGCCAGCAGCTTAAGGTCGGGGGGAAACTATGGCTACACCTTC
CASSLRSGGNYGYTF
>.|TRBJ1-1|TRBV19|.
TGTGCCAGTAGTATAGGGGGGGATACTGAAGCTTTCTTT
CASSIGGDTEAFF
>.|TRBJ2-7|TRBV6-5|TRBD2
TGTGCCAGCACTACTGGGGGGGTGGTCCACGAGCAGTACTTC
CASTTGGVVHEQYF
>.|TRBJ2-7|TRBV5-1|TRBD2
TGCGCCAGCAGCTTGGCCCGGCAGGGAGGGTCCGAGCAGTACTTC
CASSLARQGGSEQYF
>.|TRBJ2-3|TRBV6-5|.
TGTGCCAGCACAGGGGAGACAGATACGCAGTATTTT
CASTGETDTQYF
>.|TRBJ2-5|TRBV2|TRBD2
TGTGCCAGCGGGGGACTAGCCGCACAAGAGACCCAGTACTTC
CASGGLAAQETQYF
>.|TRBJ2-3|TRBV5-4|.
TGTGCCAGCAGCCCCCGACAGCTCACAGATACGCAGTATTTT
CASSPRQLTDTQYF
>.|TRBJ1-6|TRBV27|.
TGTGCCAGCAGTTTATTGGGTATGCCCCTCCACTTT
CASSLLGMPLHF
>.|TRBJ2-7|TRBV6-5|.
TGTGCCAGCAGTTACGGCGTCGGCTACGAGCAGTACTTC
CASSYGVGYEQYF
>.|TRBJ2-7|TRBV7-9|.
TGTGCCAGCAGTTCCGGGATGATGACCTACGAGCAGTACTTC
CASSSGMMTYEQYF
>once|TRBJ1-2|TRBV5-6|TRBD1
TGTGCCAGCAGCTCTCCCGGGACAGGGGAAATATACTCTTATGGCTACACCTTC
CASSSPGTGEIYSYGYTF
>.|TRBJ2-3|TRBV7-2|.
TGTGCCAGCAGCTTAGGGGGTGTTAGCACAGATACGCAGTATTTT
CASSLGGVSTDTQYF